This entry lists 17 T cell receptor beta chains sequenced from one sample in a study of shared clonotypes between healthy human individuals. TCRdb's copy holds only in-frame clones and misses some; the assay was immunoSEQ multiplex PCR. This table has under 550,000 clones, almost 97% appearing once. The specimen was naive CD4+ T cells sorted from blood. Indicated subset: CD45RA+ positively selected. Source of these receptors: a woman aged 25 to 39 in good health.

A note on this clone: The same CDR3 is also encoded by other DNA sequences in this sample. The rearrangement joins TRBV9 to TRBJ2-7, with D tentatively TRBD1 (5 bases). The CDR3 runs to 18 residues. Trimming removed 0 bases from V and 7 bases from J, with 26 bases in between. Germline CDR1 is SGDLS and CDR2 is YYNGEE. The CDR3 is CASSVGISVGQGSSEQYF. CDR3 nucleotide sequence: TGTGCCAGCAGCGTAGGGATTTCGGTAGGGCAGGGTAGTTCTGAGCAGTACTTC.

The chain carries TRBV9 and TRBJ2-7; D unclear. V shed 0 bases and J shed 4 bases, with 8 bases lying between them. This CDR3 region has 13 residues. The germline CDR1 and CDR2 sequences are SGDLS and YYNGEE. The CDR3 loop is CASSVGPSYEQYF. The CDR3, as DNA: TGTGCCAGCAGCGTAGGTCCGTCGTACGAGCAGTACTTC.

V is TRBV19 and J is TRBJ1-5, with D possibly being TRBD1 (6 bases). CDR3 length: 15 residues. CDR1 and CDR2 from the germline V gene are LNHDA and SQIVND (reference sequence). Trimming stripped 6 bases from V and 1 base from J, with 13 bases between. CDR3 sequence (DNA): TGTGCCAGTAGATTTAACAGGGACAGCAATCAGCCCCAGCATTTT. Translation: CASRFNRDSNQPQHF.

V gene TRBV5-1 combines with J gene TRBJ2-5, with D maybe TRBD2 (6 bases). The CDR3 runs to 14 residues. V was cut by 2 bases and J by 5 bases, with 13 bases left in between. Germline V gives CDR1 SGHRS, CDR2 YFSETQ. CDR3 in DNA: TGCGCCAGCAGCTTCGCAGGAGGGAAGGAGACCCAGTACTTC. Amino acids: CASSFAGGKETQYF.

The rearrangement links TRBV5-4 to TRBJ2-1; 11 nucleotides line up with TRBD2. This CDR3 has 18 residues. Germline-derived CDR1 and CDR2 are SGHNT and YYREEE (reference sequence). V was pared by 4 bases and J by 6 bases, with 15 bases of the junction left unmatched. The CDR3: CASSALLGTSGSPNEQFF. CDR3 bases: TGTGCCAGCAGCGCCCTCCTGGGAACTAGCGGGAGCCCCAATGAGCAGTTCTTC.

This clone was observed once. The J gene is TRBJ2-3, the V gene TRBV7-2, with TRBD2 matching 9 bases. CDR3 length: 17 residues. In germline, CDR1 is SGHTA, CDR2 FQGNSA. Germline trimming cut 4 bases from V and 0 bases from J; bases unmatched to any gene: 8. The CDR3 nucleotides read TGTGCCAGCAGCTCCTCGTTGCTAGCGGGAAGCACAGATACGCAGTATTTT. Translated: CASSSSLLAGSTDTQYF.

The chain employs TRBV28 and TRBJ1-2; possibly TRBD1 for D (5 bases). The germline V gene encodes CDR1 MDHEN and CDR2 SYDVKM. The ends were cut back, 3 bases at V and 6 bases at J, with 11 bases in the middle. This CDR3 spans 13 amino acids. The CDR3 DNA is TGTGCCAGCAGTTTGGGCAGGGATAATGGCTACACCTTC. Translation gives CASSLGRDNGYTF.

The chain recombines TRBV28 with TRBJ2-7; 8 positions agree with TRBD2. The CDR3 has 14 residues. Germline lookup yields CDR1 MDHEN and CDR2 SYDVKM. After removal of 6 bases from V and 3 bases from J, the junction contained 7 bases not matched to a gene. The CDR3 region has the DNA TGTGCCAGCAGGCCCAGCGGGAGCTACTACGAGCAGTACTTC. This codes for CASRPSGSYYEQYF.

This chain connects TRBV11-3 to TRBJ2-2; TRBD1 matches at 10 bases. With 5 bases clipped from V and 5 bases from J, the junction kept 8 bases outside the gene matches. Germline-derived CDR1 and CDR2 are SGHNT and YENEEA. The CDR3 has 16 amino acids. The CDR3 is CASSPGGTGVTGELFF. The CDR3 nucleotides are TGTGCCAGCAGCCCAGGGGGGACAGGGGTTACCGGGGAGCTGTTTTTT. Supplemented by reference TRBV11-3 and TRBJ2-2, the full variable domain reads EAGVVQSPRYKIIEKKQPVAFWCNPISGHNTLYWYLQNLGQGPELLIRYENEEAVDDSQLPKDRFSAERLKGVDSTLKIQPAELGDSAVYLCASSPGGTGVTGELFFGEGSRLTVL.

The chain employs TRBV7-3 and TRBJ2-2; D might be TRBD2 (6 bases). The V end lost 3 bases, the J end lost 4 bases, and 12 bases lay between the germline ends. Germline lookup yields CDR1 SGHTA and CDR2 FQGTGA. The CDR3 spans 15 residues. The CDR3 DNA reads TGTGCCAGCAGCTTGGCCCCGCGGGGCACCGGGGAGCTGTTTTTT. As protein: CASSLAPRGTGELFF.

The V and J genes are TRBV28 and TRBJ2-1, with a tentative D call TRBD2 (6 bases). Trimming stripped 4 bases from V and 5 bases from J, with 15 bases between. This CDR3 spans 15 amino acids. Per germline, CDR1 MDHEN and CDR2 SYDVKM. CDR3 in amino acids: CASSSSALDNNEQFF. CDR3 sequence (DNA): TGTGCCAGCAGTTCTAGCGCACTCGACAACAATGAGCAGTTCTTC. The variable domain in full, with the rest retrieved from reference TRBV28 and TRBJ2-1, is DVKVTQSSRYLVKRTGEKVFLECVQDMDHENMFWYRQDPGLGLRLIYFSYDVKMKEKGDIPEGYSVSREKKERFSLILESASTNQTSMYLCASSSSALDNNEQFFGPGTRLTVL.

This chain joins TRBV19 and TRBJ2-7; a weak D match, TRBD2 (6 bases). The germline V and J ends were trimmed by 4 bases and 6 bases, with 13 bases remaining between them. Germline loops: CDR1 LNHDA, CDR2 SQIVND (reference sequence). The CDR3 has 13 residues. The CDR3 bases are TGTGCCAGTAGTAGGGGGGACTTCGCCGAGCAGTACTTC. As protein: CASSRGDFAEQYF.

V is TRBV5-1 and J is TRBJ1-1, with a weak D call TRBD1 (6 bases). Germline-derived CDR1 and CDR2 are SGHRS and YFSETQ. V gave up 4 bases and J gave up 0 bases, with 19 bases separating them. The CDR3 is 17 residues long. The CDR3 bases are TGCGCCAGCAGCCTAAGGGGGGCAGGACAGATGAACACTGAAGCTTTCTTT. This codes for CASSLRGAGQMNTEAFF. Drawing the rest from reference TRBV5-1 and TRBJ1-1, the complete variable domain is KAGVTQTPRYLIKTRGQQVTLSCSPISGHRSVSWYQQTPGQGLQFLFEYFSETQRNKGNFPGRFSGRQFSNSRSEMNVSTLELGDSALYLCASSLRGAGQMNTEAFFGQGTRLTVV.

The CDR3 loop is CASSSSGGTTDTQYF. CDR3 coding DNA: TGTGCCAGCAGTTCATCCGGGGGGACCACAGATACGCAGTATTTT. V usage is TRBV5-4 and J usage is TRBJ2-3; the match to TRBD2 covers 7 bases. The length of the CDR3 is 15 residues. The V gene's germline CDR1 is SGHNT and CDR2 YYREEE (reference sequence). Germline trimming cut 5 bases from V and 2 bases from J; bases unmatched to any gene: 8.

The gene calls are TRBV19 and TRBJ1-2; D not certain. Germline CDR1 and CDR2: LNHDA and SQIVND (reference sequence). The CDR3 totals 14 residues. The V end was cut by 10 bases, the J end by 0 bases, with 15 bases between. The CDR3 nucleotides are TGTGCCACCACCCCAGGCAGGCCTAACTATGGCTACACCTTC. Its protein product is CATTPGRPNYGYTF. Complete variable domain (other parts from reference TRBV19 and TRBJ1-2): DGGITQSPKYLFRKEGQNVTLSCEQNLNHDAMYWYRQDPGQGLRLIYYSQIVNDFQKGDIAEGYSVSREKKESFPLTVTSAQKNPTAFYLCATTPGRPNYGYTFGSGTRLTVV.

This rearrangement joins TRBV6-5 to TRBJ1-1; D gene unclear. Germline loops: CDR1 MNHEY, CDR2 SVGAGI. V lost 6 bases to trimming and J lost 0 bases, with 11 bases between them. CDR3 length: 14 residues. The CDR3 protein is CASSLTTLNTEAFF. The CDR3 region has the DNA TGTGCCAGCAGCCTCACCACCCTGAACACTGAAGCTTTCTTT.

The J gene is TRBJ2-1, the V gene TRBV9, with 7 positions matching TRBD2. The CDR3 is made up of 16 amino acids. Per germline, CDR1 SGDLS and CDR2 YYNGEE. V lost 0 bases, J lost 3 bases, and 6 bases stayed unmatched. CDR3 DNA: TGTGCCAGCAGCGTAGCGGGAGGTGGAGGCTACAATGAGCAGTTCTTC. As protein: CASSVAGGGGYNEQFF.